This T cell receptor (beta chain) appears in the sequencing data of a study of shared clonotypes between healthy human individuals. Some clones are missing from TCRdb's copy, which holds only in-frame ones; the method was immunoSEQ multiplex PCR. The sample contains some 630,000 clones, 95% to 97% of which appear only once. V was trimmed by 3 bases and J by 4 bases, leaving 6 bases between them. The CDR3 totals 12 residues. Germline V gene data show CDR1 as WNHNN and CDR2 as SYGVQD (reference sequence). Terminally differentiated effector memory CD45RA+ cells were excluded from the naive CD8 cells, which were CD45RO-negative and positively selected for CCR7.

Material: naive CD8+ T cells sorted from blood. The receptor was derived from a young woman in good health. The chain has TRBV10-1 and TRBJ1-2; D is unclear. The CDR3 DNA reads as TGCGCCAGCAGTGATGAGGGCTATGGCTACACCTTC. It encodes CASSDEGYGYTF.